This TCR beta chain was identified during a study of blood T cell repertoires in COVID-19. Study-level background: Samples of COVID-19 (acute and convalescent) were obtained from the United States, Italy and Spain. PBMCs, B-cell-depleted T cells, or T cells were the source of the cDNA or gDNA that made up the material.

In the source study's methods: The authors estimated nucleated cell counts from reference gene primer amplification. Data came from immunoSEQ multiplex PCR; TCRdb stores just in-frame clones and leaves some out. The V and J calls and the clone size are those of that table, but D and trimming were determined from the DNA. The sample carries approximately 27,000 clones, approximately 89% recorded once. The clonotype originates from a human donor with acute or convalescent COVID-19. The donor label of this sample is uncertain. Sequenced input: peripheral blood.

The CDR3 reads CAISEGPGEQYF. In DNA, the CDR3 is TGTGCCATCAGTGAGGGGCCTGGTGAGCAGTACTTC. V gene TRBV10-3 combines with J gene TRBJ2-7; no reliable D call. Trimming took 2 bases from V and 7 from J, leaving 9 bases between them. The CDR3 spans 12 residues. Germline V gene data show CDR1 as ENHRY and CDR2 as SYGVKD.